Presented here are 32 T cell receptor beta chains from one specimen sequenced in a study of CXCR3-negative and CXCR3-positive naive CD8 T cells (dated by TCRdb to about 2019). General conclusions and limits of the study: Compared with CXCR3-negative naive cells, CXCR3-positive naive cells had TRB CDR3s with higher hydrophobicity (lower Kidera factor 4), lower energy, and higher strength and volume indices.

Sequencing was carried out with a NextSeq 550. The Human TCR Profiling Kit (MiLaboratory) was used to make UMI-labeled 5' RACE TRB cDNA libraries. TCRdb reprocessed the reads and lists each CDR3 protein sequence as a single entry, with no DNA. The table of this sample itemizes about 98,000 distinct CDR3 sequences. The ten largest clones add up to 0.85% to 1.4% of the sample. These receptors have no known antigen. Sequencing was done on a sample of naive CXCR3+ CD8+ T cells from blood. The sample's cell subset or site label is to be understood as: CD45RO-CCR7+CD27+CD95- naive CD8+ T cells expressing CXCR3 (TNR3+). The receptors originated from a human donor in good health. Some clones in this sample may be carry-over from other donors' samples.

The genes are TRBV29-1 and TRBJ2-6; no DNA is available, so the TRBD1 call from TCRdb remains unchecked. The CDR3 has 17 residues. Germline values: CDR1 SQVTM, CDR2 ANQGSEA. This CDR3 reads CSVEEGQGYSGANVLTF.

The genes are TRBV29-1 and TRBJ2-1; TCRdb's D gene call, TRBD2, goes unchecked for lack of DNA. CDR3 length: 18 amino acids. The germline gives CDR1 SQVTM, CDR2 ANQGSEA. CDR3 protein: CSVEGSAGGRSSYNEQFF.

The chain couples TRBV11-2 to TRBJ2-7; checking the TCRdb D call of TRBD2 is not possible without DNA. CDR3 size: 14 residues. CDR1 SGHAT and CDR2 FQNNGV come from the germline V gene. The CDR3 is CASSPGTSLNEQYF.

This chain uses TRBV19 with TRBJ2-1; TCRdb gives TRBD2 as the D gene, but with no DNA this cannot be confirmed. This CDR3 has 15 amino acids. Looked up from germline, CDR1 is LNHDA and CDR2 is SQIVND (reference sequence). This CDR3 reads CASSVRPSNYNEQFF.

The chain couples TRBV7-3 to TRBJ1-2; lacking DNA, the TRBD1 call made by TCRdb goes unchecked. The germline CDR1 and CDR2 sequences are SGHTA and FQGTGA. The CDR3 has 13 residues. CDR3 amino acids: CASSLTGGYGYTF.

This chain connects TRBV4-3 to TRBJ2-7; TCRdb outputs TRBD1, but without DNA this stays unchecked. The CDR3 is made up of 15 amino acids. CDR1 is LGHNA, CDR2 YSLEER, per germline. The CDR3 here is CASSQEQGYNYEQYF.

V usage is TRBV7-6 and J usage is TRBJ2-1; the TCRdb D gene call, TRBD1, has no DNA to confirm it. CDR1 and CDR2 from the germline V gene are SGHVS and FNYEAQ. The CDR3 is 16 residues long. This chain's CDR3 is CASSTRTGGERNEQFF.

The V gene is TRBV3-1, the J gene TRBJ2-5; as DNA is missing, the TRBD1 call by TCRdb cannot be tested. The germline CDR1 and CDR2 sequences are LGHDT and YNNKEL (reference sequence). This CDR3 has 18 residues. CDR3 in amino acids: CASSPQPPFRDGGSAQYF.

CDR3 loop: CSVDMLGAGERFF. The chain links TRBV29-1 to TRBJ2-2; without DNA, the TCRdb call of TRBD1 cannot be checked. Germline lookup yields CDR1 SQVTM and CDR2 ANQGSEA. There are 13 residues in the CDR3.

The chain carries TRBV6-5 and TRBJ2-2; the TCRdb D gene call, TRBD1, has no DNA to confirm it. Looked up from germline, CDR1 is MNHEY and CDR2 is SVGAGI. The CDR3 has 14 amino acids. The CDR3 reads CASSLQGNTGELFF.

The chain has TRBV6-2 or TRBV6-3 and TRBJ2-5; TCRdb returns TRBD1, unconfirmable since there is no DNA. The CDR3 sequence is 17 residues long. Germline V gives CDR1 MNHEY, CDR2 SVGEGT. The CDR3: CASSYSASGKKKETQYF.

This rearrangement joins TRBV7-6 to TRBJ2-3. The CDR3 totals 15 residues. Germline CDR1 SGHVS, CDR2 FNYEAQ. CDR3 sequence: CASIKTNIFTDTQYF. The full variable domain, completed using reference TRBV7-6 and TRBJ2-3, is GAGVSQSPRYKVTKRGQDVALRCDPISGHVSLYWYRQALGQGPEFLTYFNYEAQQDKSGLPNDRFSAERPEGSISTLTIQRTEQRDSAMYRCASIKTNIFTDTQYFGPGTRLTVL.

The chain couples TRBV6-2 or TRBV6-3 to TRBJ2-7. CDR1 and CDR2 (germline): MNHEY, SVGEGT. This CDR3 has 12 amino acids. This CDR3 reads CASRTVSYEQYF.

The chain is built from TRBV28 and TRBJ1-2. The CDR3 consists of 17 residues. Germline V gene sequence: CDR1 MDHEN, CDR2 SYDVKM. CDR3 sequence: CASTPTLRRGGDYGYTF.

V and J are TRBV20-1 and TRBJ2-7; TCRdb's assignment of TRBD1 cannot be checked, as there is no DNA. In germline, CDR1 is DFQATT, CDR2 SNEGSKA (reference sequence). The CDR3 has 13 amino acids. The CDR3 is CSVTGRLTYEQYF.

This rearrangement joins TRBV6-5 to TRBJ1-1; checking the TCRdb D call of TRBD1 is not possible without DNA. This CDR3 spans 13 amino acids. The germline V gene has CDR1 MNHEY and CDR2 SVGAGI. The CDR3 reads CASSILQGPEAFF.

The chain combines TRBV6-6 with TRBJ2-1; TCRdb selects TRBD1, and the lack of DNA leaves this call unchecked. Germline V CDR1 and CDR2: MNHNY, SVGAGI (reference sequence). The CDR3 runs 19 residues. The chain's CDR3 is CASSLGQAWGVSSYNEQFF.

Considering frequency, this clonotype is medium-sized. V and J are TRBV14 and TRBJ2-2; TCRdb proposes TRBD1, but this gene call is untestable without DNA. Germline CDR1 is SGHDN and CDR2 is FVKESK. CDR3 size: 16 residues. This CDR3 is CASSQEDRGLVGELFF.

This rearrangement joins TRBV7-9 to TRBJ2-7. The germline V gene encodes CDR1 SEHNR and CDR2 FQNEAQ (reference sequence). The CDR3 is made up of 13 amino acids. This CDR3 reads CASSPTGAHEQYF. Using reference TRBV7-9 and TRBJ2-7 for the parts outside the CDR3, the full variable domain is DTGVSQNPRHKITKRGQNVTFRCDPISEHNRLYWYRQTLGQGPEFLTYFQNEAQLEKSRLLSDRFSAERPKGSFSTLEIQRTEQGDSAMYLCASSPTGAHEQYFGPGTRLTVT.

The chain has TRBV4-1 and TRBJ2-1; no DNA is available, so the TRBD1 call from TCRdb remains unchecked. CDR3 size: 12 residues. The germline CDR1 and CDR2 sequences are MGHRA and YSYEKL. CDR3: CASSHRGYEQFF.

The J gene is TRBJ1-5, the V gene TRBV7-9. CDR1 and CDR2 from the germline V gene are SEHNR and FQNEAQ (reference sequence). The CDR3 consists of 14 residues. This CDR3 is CASSHGGSNQPQHF.

The rearrangement uses TRBV7-8 and TRBJ1-1. This CDR3 is 13 amino acids long. The germline V gene has CDR1 SGHVS and CDR2 FQNEAQ. CDR3 region: CASSLIQRSAAFF.

The chain uses TRBV4-3 and TRBJ2-1; with no DNA, the TCRdb D assignment of TRBD1 cannot be verified. Germline-derived CDR1 and CDR2 are LGHNA and YSLEER. The CDR3 has 14 amino acids. The CDR3 reads CASSHGTGDNEQFF.

This rearrangement joins TRBV6-5 to TRBJ2-1. Germline V CDR1 and CDR2: MNHEY, SVGAGI. The CDR3 length is 13 residues. The CDR3 reads CASSDTSYNEQFF.

The gene calls are TRBV3-1 and TRBJ2-6. Germline assignment: CDR1 LGHDT and CDR2 YNNKEL (reference sequence). The CDR3 contains 15 residues. The CDR3 reads CASSQDFSGANVLTF.

The CDR3 reads CASSEVRLNTEAFF. This chain connects TRBV2 to TRBJ1-1. The CDR3 is made up of 14 amino acids. Germline lookup yields CDR1 SNHLY and CDR2 FYNNEI.

This rearrangement joins TRBV5-1 to TRBJ2-2; as DNA is missing, the TRBD2 call by TCRdb cannot be tested. There are 15 residues in the CDR3. Germline V lookup: CDR1 SGHRS, CDR2 YFSETQ. The CDR3 sequence is CASSPTGGPTGELFF. Full variable domain (outside the CDR3, taken from reference TRBV5-1 and TRBJ2-2): KAGVTQTPRYLIKTRGQQVTLSCSPISGHRSVSWYQQTPGQGLQFLFEYFSETQRNKGNFPGRFSGRQFSNSRSEMNVSTLELGDSALYLCASSPTGGPTGELFFGEGSRLTVL.

The chain uses TRBV4-3 and TRBJ2-1; TCRdb names TRBD2, which stays unverified in the absence of DNA. Looked up from germline, CDR1 is LGHNA and CDR2 is YSLEER. The CDR3 is 16 residues long. Here the CDR3 reads CASSQKLAADYNEQFF.

The chain has TRBV23-1 and TRBJ2-4; the D gene TCRdb calls, TRBD1, cannot be checked with no DNA. TRBV23-1 is reported as an ORF; its role is uncertain. This CDR3 has 20 amino acids. The CDR3 region is CASINGRSGAGRLAKNIQYF.

J is TRBJ1-2 and V is TRBV5-1; TCRdb lists TRBD1, though no DNA is available to test this call. The CDR3 runs 17 residues. Germline-derived CDR1 and CDR2 are SGHRS and YFSETQ. CDR3 amino acids: CASSLEFGLDRNYGYTF. The complete variable domain, with remaining parts taken from reference TRBV5-1 and TRBJ1-2, reads KAGVTQTPRYLIKTRGQQVTLSCSPISGHRSVSWYQQTPGQGLQFLFEYFSETQRNKGNFPGRFSGRQFSNSRSEMNVSTLELGDSALYLCASSLEFGLDRNYGYTFGSGTRLTVV.

CDR3 protein: CATSDPRTGGDTGELFF. The rearrangement uses TRBV24-1 and TRBJ2-2; TCRdb's assignment of TRBD1 cannot be checked, as there is no DNA. The CDR3 sequence is 17 residues long. Looked up from germline, CDR1 is KGHDR and CDR2 is SFDVKD.

The V call is TRBV15, the J call TRBJ2-3; TCRdb indicates TRBD1, and absent DNA this call remains unverified. The CDR3 runs 14 residues. Germline assignment: CDR1 LNHNV and CDR2 YYDKDF (reference sequence). CDR3 sequence reads: CATSRGGSTDTQYF.